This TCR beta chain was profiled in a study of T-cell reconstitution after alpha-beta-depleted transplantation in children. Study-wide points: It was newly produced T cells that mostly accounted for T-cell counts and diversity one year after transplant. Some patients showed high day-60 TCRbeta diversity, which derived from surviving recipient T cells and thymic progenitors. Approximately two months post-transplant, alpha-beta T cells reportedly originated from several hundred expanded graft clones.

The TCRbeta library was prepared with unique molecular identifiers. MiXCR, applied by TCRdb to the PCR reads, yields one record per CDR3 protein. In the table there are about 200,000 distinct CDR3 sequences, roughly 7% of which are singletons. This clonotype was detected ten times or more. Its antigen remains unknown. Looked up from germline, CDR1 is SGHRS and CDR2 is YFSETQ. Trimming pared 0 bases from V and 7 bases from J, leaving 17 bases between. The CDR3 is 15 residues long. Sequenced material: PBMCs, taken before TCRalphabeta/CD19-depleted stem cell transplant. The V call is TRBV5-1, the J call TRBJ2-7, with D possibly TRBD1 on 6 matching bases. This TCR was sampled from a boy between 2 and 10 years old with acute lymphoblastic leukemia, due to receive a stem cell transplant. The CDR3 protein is CASSLERQARWEQYF. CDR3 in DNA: TGCGCCAGCAGCTTGGAACGACAGGCGAGGTGGGAGCAGTACTTC.